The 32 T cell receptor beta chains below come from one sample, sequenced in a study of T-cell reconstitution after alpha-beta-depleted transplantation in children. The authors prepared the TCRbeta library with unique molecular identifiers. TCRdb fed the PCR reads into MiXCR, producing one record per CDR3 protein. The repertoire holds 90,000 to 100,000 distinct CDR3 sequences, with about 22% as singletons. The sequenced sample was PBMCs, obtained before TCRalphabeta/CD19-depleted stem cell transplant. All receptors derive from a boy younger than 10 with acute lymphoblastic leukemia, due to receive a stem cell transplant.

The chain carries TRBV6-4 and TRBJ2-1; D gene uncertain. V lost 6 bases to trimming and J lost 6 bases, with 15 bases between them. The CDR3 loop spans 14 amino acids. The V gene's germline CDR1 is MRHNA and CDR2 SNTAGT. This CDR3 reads CASSAESPTNEQFF. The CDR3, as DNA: TGTGCCAGCAGCGCGGAGTCGCCCACCAATGAGCAGTTCTTC.

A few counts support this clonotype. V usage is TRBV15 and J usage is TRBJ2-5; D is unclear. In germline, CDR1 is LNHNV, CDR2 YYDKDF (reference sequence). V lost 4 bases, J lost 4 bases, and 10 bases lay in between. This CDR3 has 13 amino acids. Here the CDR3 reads CATSNRAGETQYF. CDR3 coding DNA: TGTGCCACCAGCAATAGAGCAGGAGAGACCCAGTACTTC. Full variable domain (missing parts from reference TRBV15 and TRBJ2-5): DAMVIQNPRYQVTQFGKPVTLSCSQTLNHNVMYWYQQKSSQAPKLLFHYYDKDFNNEADTPDNFQSRRPNTSFCFLDIRSPGLGDTAMYLCATSNRAGETQYFGPGTRLLVL.

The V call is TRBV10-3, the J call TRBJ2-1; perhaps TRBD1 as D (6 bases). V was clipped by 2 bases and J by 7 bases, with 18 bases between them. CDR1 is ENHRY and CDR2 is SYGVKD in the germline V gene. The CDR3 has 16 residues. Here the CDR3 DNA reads TGTGCCATCAGTGAGGGCTTTGTATTACAGGGAAATGAGCAGTTCTTC. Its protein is CAISEGFVLQGNEQFF.

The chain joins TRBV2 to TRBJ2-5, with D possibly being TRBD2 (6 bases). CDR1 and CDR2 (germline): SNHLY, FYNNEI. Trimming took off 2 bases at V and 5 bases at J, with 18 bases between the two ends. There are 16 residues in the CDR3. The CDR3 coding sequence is TGTGCCAGCAGTGAACTATCCGCGGAGGGGCTGGAGACCCAGTACTTC. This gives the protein CASSELSAEGLETQYF.

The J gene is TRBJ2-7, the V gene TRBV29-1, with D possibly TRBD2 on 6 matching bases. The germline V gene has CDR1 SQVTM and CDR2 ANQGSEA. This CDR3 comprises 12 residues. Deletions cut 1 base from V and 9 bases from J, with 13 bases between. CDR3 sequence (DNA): TGCAGCGTTGAAGCGGGAGAAAGGGTGCAGTACTTC. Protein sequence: CSVEAGERVQYF.

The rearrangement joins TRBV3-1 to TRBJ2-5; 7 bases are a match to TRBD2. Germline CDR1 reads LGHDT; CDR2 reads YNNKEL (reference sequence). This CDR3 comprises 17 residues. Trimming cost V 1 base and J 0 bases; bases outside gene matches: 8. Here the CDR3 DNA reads TGTGCCAGCAGCCAAGCGCACCCCCTAGCGGACCAAGAGACCCAGTACTTC. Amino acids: CASSQAHPLADQETQYF.

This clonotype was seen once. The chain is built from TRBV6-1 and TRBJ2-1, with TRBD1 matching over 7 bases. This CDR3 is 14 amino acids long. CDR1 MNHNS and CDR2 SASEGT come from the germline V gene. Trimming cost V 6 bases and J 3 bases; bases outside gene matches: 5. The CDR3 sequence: CASRRTGDYNEQFF. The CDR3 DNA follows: TGTGCCAGCAGGAGAACAGGGGACTACAATGAGCAGTTCTTC.

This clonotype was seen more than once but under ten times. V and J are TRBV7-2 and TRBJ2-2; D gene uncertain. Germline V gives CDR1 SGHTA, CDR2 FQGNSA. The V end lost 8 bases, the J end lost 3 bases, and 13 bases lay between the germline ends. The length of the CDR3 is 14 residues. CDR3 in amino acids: CASARASHTGELFF. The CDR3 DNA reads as TGTGCCAGCGCTAGAGCGTCGCACACCGGGGAGCTGTTTTTT.

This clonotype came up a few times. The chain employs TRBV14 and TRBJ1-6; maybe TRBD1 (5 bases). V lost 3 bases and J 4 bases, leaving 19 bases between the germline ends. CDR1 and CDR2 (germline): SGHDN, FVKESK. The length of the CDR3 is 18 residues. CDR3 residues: CASSHKDPGVGYNSPLHF. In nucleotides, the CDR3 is TGTGCCAGCAGCCATAAGGATCCGGGGGTCGGATATAATTCACCCCTCCACTTT. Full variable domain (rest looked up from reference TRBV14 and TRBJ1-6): EAGVTQFPSHSVIEKGQTVTLRCDPISGHDNLYWYRRVMGKEIKFLLHFVKESKQDESGMPNNRFLAERTGGTYSTLKVQPAELEDSGVYFCASSHKDPGVGYNSPLHFGNGTRLTVT.

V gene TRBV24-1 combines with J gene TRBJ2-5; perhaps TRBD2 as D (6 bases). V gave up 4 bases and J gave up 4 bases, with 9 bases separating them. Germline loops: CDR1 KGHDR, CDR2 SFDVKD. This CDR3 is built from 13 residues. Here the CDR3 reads CATSDPGVETQYF. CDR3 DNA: TGTGCCACCAGTGACCCGGGGGTAGAGACCCAGTACTTC.

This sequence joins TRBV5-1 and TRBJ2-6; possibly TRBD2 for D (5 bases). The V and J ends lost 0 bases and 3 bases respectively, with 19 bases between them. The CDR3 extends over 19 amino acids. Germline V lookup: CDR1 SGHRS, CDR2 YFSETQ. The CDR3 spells CASSLDLLSGIGGANVLTF. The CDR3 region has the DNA TGCGCCAGCAGCTTGGACCTCCTTTCGGGGATAGGTGGGGCCAACGTCCTGACTTTC.

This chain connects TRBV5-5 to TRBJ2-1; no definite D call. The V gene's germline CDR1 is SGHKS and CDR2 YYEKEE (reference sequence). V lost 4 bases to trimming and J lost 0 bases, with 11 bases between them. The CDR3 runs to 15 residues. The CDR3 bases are TGTGCCAGCAGCCCAACCTCTAGCTCCTACAATGAGCAGTTCTTC. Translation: CASSPTSSSYNEQFF.

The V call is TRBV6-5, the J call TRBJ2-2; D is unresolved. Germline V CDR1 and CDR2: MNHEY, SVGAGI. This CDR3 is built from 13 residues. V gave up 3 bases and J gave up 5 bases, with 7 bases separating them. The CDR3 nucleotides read TGTGCCAGCAGTTATCGTGTGACCGGGGAGCTGTTTTTT. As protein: CASSYRVTGELFF.

The CDR3 region has the DNA TGTGCCAGCAGCTTAACTAGCGGAGGGGCGTTCTCCTACGAGCAGTACTTC. Amino acid sequence: CASSLTSGGAFSYEQYF. The chain is built from TRBV11-2 and TRBJ2-7; 8 bases are a match to TRBD2. V lost 2 bases and J lost 0; bases outside the gene matches: 9. Germline V gene data show CDR1 as SGHAT and CDR2 as FQNNGV. The CDR3 is 17 amino acids.

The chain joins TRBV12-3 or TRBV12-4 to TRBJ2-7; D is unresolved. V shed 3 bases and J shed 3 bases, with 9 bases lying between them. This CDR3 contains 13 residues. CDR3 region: CASSFGRNYEQYF. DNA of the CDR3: TGTGCCAGCAGTTTTGGACGGAACTACGAGCAGTACTTC.

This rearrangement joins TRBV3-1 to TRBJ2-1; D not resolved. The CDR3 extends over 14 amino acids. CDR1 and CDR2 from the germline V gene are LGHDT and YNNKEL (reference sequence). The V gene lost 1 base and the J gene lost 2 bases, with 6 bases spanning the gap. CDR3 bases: TGTGCCAGCAGCCAAGCCCGGACCTACAATGAGCAGTTCTTC. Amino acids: CASSQARTYNEQFF.

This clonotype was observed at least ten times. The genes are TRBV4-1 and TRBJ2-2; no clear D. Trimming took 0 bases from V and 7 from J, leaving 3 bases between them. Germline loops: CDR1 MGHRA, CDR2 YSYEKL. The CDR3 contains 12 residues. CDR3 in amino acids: CASSQDIGELFF. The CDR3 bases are TGCGCCAGCAGCCAAGATATCGGGGAGCTGTTTTTT.

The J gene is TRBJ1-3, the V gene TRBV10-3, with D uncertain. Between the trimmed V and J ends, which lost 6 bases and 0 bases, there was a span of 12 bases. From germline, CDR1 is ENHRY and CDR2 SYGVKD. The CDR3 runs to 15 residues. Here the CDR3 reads CAISGDLSSGNTIYF. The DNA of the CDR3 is TGTGCCATCAGCGGAGACCTGAGCTCTGGAAACACCATATATTTT.

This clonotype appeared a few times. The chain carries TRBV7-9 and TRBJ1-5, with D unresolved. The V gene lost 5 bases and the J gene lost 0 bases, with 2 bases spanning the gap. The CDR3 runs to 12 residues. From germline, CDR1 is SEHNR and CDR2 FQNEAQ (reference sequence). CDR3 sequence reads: CASSISNQPQHF. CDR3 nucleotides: TGTGCCAGCAGCATTAGCAATCAGCCCCAGCATTTT.

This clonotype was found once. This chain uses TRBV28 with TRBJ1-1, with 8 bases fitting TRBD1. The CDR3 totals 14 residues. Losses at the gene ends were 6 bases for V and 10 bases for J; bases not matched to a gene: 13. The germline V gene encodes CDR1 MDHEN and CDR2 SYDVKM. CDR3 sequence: CASRLNQGARGAFF. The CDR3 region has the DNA TGTGCCAGCAGATTGAACCAGGGGGCTAGGGGAGCTTTCTTT. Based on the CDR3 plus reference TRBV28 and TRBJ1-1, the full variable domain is DVKVTQSSRYLVKRTGEKVFLECVQDMDHENMFWYRQDPGLGLRLIYFSYDVKMKEKGDIPEGYSVSREKKERFSLILESASTNQTSMYLCASRLNQGARGAFFGQGTRLTVV.

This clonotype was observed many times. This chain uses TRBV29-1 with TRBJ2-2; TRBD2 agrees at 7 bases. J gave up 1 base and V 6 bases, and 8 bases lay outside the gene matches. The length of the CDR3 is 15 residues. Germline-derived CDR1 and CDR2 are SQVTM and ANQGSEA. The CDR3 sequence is CSVANPGGNTGELFF. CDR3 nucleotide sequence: TGCAGCGTCGCGAACCCGGGGGGGAACACCGGGGAGCTGTTTTTT.

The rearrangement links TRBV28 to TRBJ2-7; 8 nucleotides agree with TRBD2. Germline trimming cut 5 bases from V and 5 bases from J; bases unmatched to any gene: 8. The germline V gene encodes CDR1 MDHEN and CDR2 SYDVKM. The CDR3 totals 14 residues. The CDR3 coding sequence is TGTGCCAGCAGTCTGAGCGGGAGTCGCAACGAGCAGTACTTC. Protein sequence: CASSLSGSRNEQYF.

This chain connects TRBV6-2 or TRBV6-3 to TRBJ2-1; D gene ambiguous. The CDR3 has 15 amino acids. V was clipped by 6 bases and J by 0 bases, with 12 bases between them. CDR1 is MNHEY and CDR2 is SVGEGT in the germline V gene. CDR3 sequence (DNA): TGTGCCAGCAGGGCCCTGAGGAGCTCCTACAATGAGCAGTTCTTC. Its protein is CASRALRSSYNEQFF.

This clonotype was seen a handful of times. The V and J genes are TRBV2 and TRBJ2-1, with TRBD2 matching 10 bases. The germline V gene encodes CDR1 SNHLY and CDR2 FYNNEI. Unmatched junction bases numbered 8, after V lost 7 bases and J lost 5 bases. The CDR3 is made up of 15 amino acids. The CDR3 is CASIRTSGGDNEQFF. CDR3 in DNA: TGTGCCAGCATTCGGACTAGCGGAGGGGACAATGAGCAGTTCTTC.

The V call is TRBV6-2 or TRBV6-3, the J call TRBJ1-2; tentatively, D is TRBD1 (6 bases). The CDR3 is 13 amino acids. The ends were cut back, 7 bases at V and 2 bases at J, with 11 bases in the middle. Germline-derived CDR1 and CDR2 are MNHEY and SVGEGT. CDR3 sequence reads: CASTEQGNYGYTF. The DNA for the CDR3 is TGTGCCAGCACCGAACAGGGCAACTATGGCTACACCTTC.

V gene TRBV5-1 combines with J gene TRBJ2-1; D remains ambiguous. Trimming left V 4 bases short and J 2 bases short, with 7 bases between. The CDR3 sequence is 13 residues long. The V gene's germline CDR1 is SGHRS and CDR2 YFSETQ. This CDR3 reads CASSPTTYNEQFF. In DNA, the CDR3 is TGCGCCAGCAGCCCGACAACCTACAATGAGCAGTTCTTC.

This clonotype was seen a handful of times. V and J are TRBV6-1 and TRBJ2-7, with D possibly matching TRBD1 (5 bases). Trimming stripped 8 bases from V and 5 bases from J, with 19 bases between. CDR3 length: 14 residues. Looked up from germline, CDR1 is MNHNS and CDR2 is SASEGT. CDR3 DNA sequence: TGTGCCAGCTCCCGGCTGGGGCTACTGGACGAGCAGTACTTC. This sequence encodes CASSRLGLLDEQYF.

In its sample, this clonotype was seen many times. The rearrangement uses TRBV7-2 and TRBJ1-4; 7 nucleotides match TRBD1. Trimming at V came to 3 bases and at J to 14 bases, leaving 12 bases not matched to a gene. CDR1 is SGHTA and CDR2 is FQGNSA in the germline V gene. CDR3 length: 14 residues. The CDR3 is CASSFYYRGKSLFF. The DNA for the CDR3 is TGTGCCAGCAGCTTCTACTACAGGGGAAAGAGTCTGTTTTTT.

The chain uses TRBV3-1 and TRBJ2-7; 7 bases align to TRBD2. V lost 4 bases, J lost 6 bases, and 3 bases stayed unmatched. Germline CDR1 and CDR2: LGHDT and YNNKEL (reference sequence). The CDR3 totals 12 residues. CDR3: CASSLTSAEQYF. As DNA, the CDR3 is TGTGCCAGCAGCCTAACTAGCGCCGAGCAGTACTTC.

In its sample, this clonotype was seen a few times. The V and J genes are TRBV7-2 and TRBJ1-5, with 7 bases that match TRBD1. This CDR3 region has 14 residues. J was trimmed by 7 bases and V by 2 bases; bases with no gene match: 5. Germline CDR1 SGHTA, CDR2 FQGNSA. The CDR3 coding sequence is TGTGCCAGCAGCTTAATGACAGGGCCGCAGCCCCAGCATTTT. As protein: CASSLMTGPQPQHF.

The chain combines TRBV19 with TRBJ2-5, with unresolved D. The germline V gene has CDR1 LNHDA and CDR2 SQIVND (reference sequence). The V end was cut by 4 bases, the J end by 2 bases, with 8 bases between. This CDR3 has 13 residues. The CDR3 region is CASSRWVQETQYF. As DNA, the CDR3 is TGTGCCAGTAGTAGGTGGGTTCAAGAGACCCAGTACTTC.

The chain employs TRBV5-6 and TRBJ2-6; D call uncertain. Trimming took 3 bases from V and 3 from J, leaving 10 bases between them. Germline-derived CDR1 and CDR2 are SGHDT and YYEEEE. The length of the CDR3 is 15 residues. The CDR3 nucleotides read TGTGCCAGCAGCTCCGAAGCCCTTGGGGCCAACGTCCTGACTTTC. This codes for CASSSEALGANVLTF.